This TCR beta chain is drawn from a study of control samples from healthy donors and cancer patients. V lost 6 bases and J 3 bases, leaving 8 bases between the germline ends. This CDR3 is built from 12 residues. Germline V lookup: CDR1 SNHLY, CDR2 FYNNEI. Measured with immunoSEQ multiplex PCR; TCRdb has only the in-frame clones, and not every one. The sample includes about 95,000 clones, about 87% of them seen just once. The source is a woman aged 70-85 years in good health. V and J are TRBV2 and TRBJ1-1, with a weak D call TRBD1 (6 bases). Sequenced: blood. The CDR3 coding sequence is TGTGCCAGCAGGGACAGCTACACTGAAGCTTTCTTT. Its protein product is CASRDSYTEAFF. Full variable domain (remainder filled in from reference TRBV2 and TRBJ1-1): EPEVTQTPSHQVTQMGQEVILRCVPISNHLYFYWYRQILGQKVEFLVSFYNNEISEKSEIFDDQFSVERPDGSNFTLKIRSTKLEDSAMYFCASRDSYTEAFFGQGTRLTVV.